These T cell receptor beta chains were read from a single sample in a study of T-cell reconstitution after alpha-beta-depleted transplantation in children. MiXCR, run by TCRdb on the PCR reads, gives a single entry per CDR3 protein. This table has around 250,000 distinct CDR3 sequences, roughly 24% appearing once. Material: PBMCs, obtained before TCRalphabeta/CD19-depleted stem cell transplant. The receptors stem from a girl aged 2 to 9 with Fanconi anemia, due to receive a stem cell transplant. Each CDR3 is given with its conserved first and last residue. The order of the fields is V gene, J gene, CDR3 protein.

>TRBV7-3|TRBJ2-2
CASSQDRLNTGELFF
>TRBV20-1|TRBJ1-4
CSARDWSAGLGEKLFF
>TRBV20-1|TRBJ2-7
CSASQIRVGPEEQYF
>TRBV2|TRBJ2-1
CASSDAGSYNEQFF
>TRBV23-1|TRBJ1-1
CATSGCWGQGVNTEAFF
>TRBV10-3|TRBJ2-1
CAISVGLAETGNEQFF
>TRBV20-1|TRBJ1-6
CSAISSSSYNSPLHF
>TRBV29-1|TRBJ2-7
CSAYQTSGYEQYF
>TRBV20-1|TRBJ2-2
CSARDLGRRGTGELFF
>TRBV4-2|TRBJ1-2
CASSQWTGYGYTF
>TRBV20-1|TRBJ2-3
CSARDLFTDTQYF
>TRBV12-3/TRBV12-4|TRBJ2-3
CASKTTDTQYF
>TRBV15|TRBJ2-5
CATSRAGQDLRETQYF
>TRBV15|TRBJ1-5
CATSRDRGPNQPQHF
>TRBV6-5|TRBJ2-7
CASSRRAGEQYF
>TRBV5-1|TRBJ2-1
CASSLILAGDNEQFF
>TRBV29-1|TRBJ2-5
CSVGQGPNFQETQYF
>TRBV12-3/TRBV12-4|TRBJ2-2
CASSRGGTGELFF
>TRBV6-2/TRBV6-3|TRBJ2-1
CASSGLTIYNEQFF
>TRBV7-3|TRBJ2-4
CASSLAGENIQYF
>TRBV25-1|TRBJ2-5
CASSDRTATYGGGQETQYF
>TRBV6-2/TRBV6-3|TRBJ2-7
CASSDGRFDQGGYEQYF
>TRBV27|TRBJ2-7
CASSLTGSHEQYF
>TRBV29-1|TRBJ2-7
CSVAASGRNRSPLYEQYF
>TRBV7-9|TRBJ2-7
CASSLSFPGGPYEQYF
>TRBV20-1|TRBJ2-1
CSARVLNEQFF
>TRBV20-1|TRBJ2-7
CSASPGQGAYEQYF
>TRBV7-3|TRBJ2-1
CASSLNGYDCPNEQFF
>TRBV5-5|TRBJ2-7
CASSPSTGTYEQYF
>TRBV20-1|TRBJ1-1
CSARQSPFVTEAFF
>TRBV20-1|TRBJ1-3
CSVTGRPGNTIYF
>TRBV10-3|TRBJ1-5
CAISDDGSNQPQHF
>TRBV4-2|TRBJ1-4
CASSQDPQGVNEKLFF
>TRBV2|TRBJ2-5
CASRWDREETQYF
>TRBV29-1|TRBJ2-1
CSVDSGSAYNEQFF
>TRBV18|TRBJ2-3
CASSPRASGSGSDTQYF
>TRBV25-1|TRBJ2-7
CASSVGVEQYF
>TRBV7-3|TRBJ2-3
CASSKLAGRSDTQYF
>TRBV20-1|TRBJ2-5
CSARPIRLTDQETQYF
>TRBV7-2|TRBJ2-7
CASSLVGSSYEQYF
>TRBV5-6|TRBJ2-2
CASSQGFRDNTGELFF
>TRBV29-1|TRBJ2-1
CSVEQSGNPYNEQFF
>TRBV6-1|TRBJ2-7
CASRDFSGVIYEQYF
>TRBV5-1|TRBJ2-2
CASGPAVNTGELFF
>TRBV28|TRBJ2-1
CASSLQGFYNEQFF
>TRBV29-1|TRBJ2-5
CSAKPGLARETQYF
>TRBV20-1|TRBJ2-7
CSATETQGTLFYEQYF
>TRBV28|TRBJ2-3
CASSLSGQGAYTQYF
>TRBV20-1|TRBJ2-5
CSAVETQYF
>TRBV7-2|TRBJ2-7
CASSLVSPEQYF
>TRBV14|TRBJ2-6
CASRNSGANVLTF
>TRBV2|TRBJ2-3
CASSEVGVTDTQYF
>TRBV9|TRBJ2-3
CASSASRRLLPDTQYF
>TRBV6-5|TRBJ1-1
CASIPLENTEAFF
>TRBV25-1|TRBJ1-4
CASSEYNSRNEKLFF
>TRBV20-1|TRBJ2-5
CSAQPGQGTQTYF
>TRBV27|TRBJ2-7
CASSLQGSYEQYF
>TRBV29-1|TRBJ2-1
CSVDPPGAVLYNEQFF
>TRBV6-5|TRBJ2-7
CASSYSPGGRVTYEQYF